This TCR beta chain was sequenced in a study of blood T cell repertoires in COVID-19. At the level of the study: From the United States, Italy and Spain came samples of acute and convalescent COVID-19.

With 6 bases removed from V and 0 bases from J, the gap between germline ends came to 16 bases. The CDR3 is 16 residues long. Per the germline V gene, CDR1 is MNHEY and CDR2 is SMNVEV (reference sequence). Data came from immunoSEQ multiplex PCR; TCRdb stores just in-frame clones and leaves some out. Seen here are 250,000 to 350,000 clones, roughly 87% observed once, and the top ten hold under 6.5%. Ages ranged from roughly 18 to 95 years, with residence in 24 US areas. The source is a woman in her thirties who had recovered from COVID-19. V usage is TRBV27 and J usage is TRBJ2-3; perhaps TRBD2 as D (6 bases). Sequencing input: PBMCs or T cells enriched from blood (not recorded which). CDR3 DNA sequence: TGTGCCAGCAGATCTCTTGGCGGGGTAAGCACAGATACGCAGTATTTT. Its protein product is CASRSLGGVSTDTQYF.